This is a list of T cell receptor beta chains from one sample in a study of T cells after yellow fever vaccination. TCRdb reanalysed the 5' RACE reads using MiXCR and keeps one entry per CDR3 protein. Here the sample spans around 340,000 distinct CDR3 sequences, 8.7% being singletons. This material consisted of PBMCs, taken on the day of the first yellow fever vaccination. These receptors were obtained from a man younger than 35 who received the YFV17D yellow fever vaccine. The CDR3 runs from the conserved cysteine through the conserved F or W. D genes are given only for firm matches. Where a row states a size, it is once, few, many or the class of an expanded clone; other rows omit it.

CDR3aa: CASSLRSAGTAGELFF
CDR3nt: TGCGCCAGCAGCTTGCGTTCAGCGGGGACGGCCGGGGAGCTGTTTTTT
abundance: -
len: 16
j_gene: TRBJ2-2
v_gene: TRBV5-1
d_gene: TRBD2

CDR3aa: CASSFAGDTNTEAFF
CDR3nt: TGCGCCAGCAGCTTCGCAGGGGACACGAACACTGAAGCTTTCTTT
abundance: many
len: 15
j_gene: TRBJ1-1
v_gene: TRBV5-1
d_gene: -

CDR3aa: CASSVTGYTGELFF
CDR3nt: TGTGCCAGCAGCGTGACAGGTTATACCGGGGAGCTGTTTTTT
abundance: few
len: 14
j_gene: TRBJ2-2
v_gene: TRBV9
d_gene: -

CDR3aa: CASSLGPGRGSPLHF
CDR3nt: TGTGCCAGCAGTTTAGGCCCAGGGAGAGGTTCACCCCTCCACTTT
abundance: few
len: 15
j_gene: TRBJ1-6
v_gene: TRBV28
d_gene: -

CDR3aa: CAIRKDRDFYNEQFF
CDR3nt: TGTGCCATCAGGAAGGACAGAGATTTCTACAATGAGCAGTTCTTC
abundance: -
len: 15
j_gene: TRBJ2-1
v_gene: TRBV10-3
d_gene: -

CDR3aa: CASSLSARYSGANVLTF
CDR3nt: TGTGCCAGCAGCTTGTCCGCCAGGTACTCTGGGGCCAACGTCCTGACTTTC
abundance: -
len: 17
j_gene: TRBJ2-6
v_gene: TRBV11-2
d_gene: -

CDR3aa: CASSLGLAGGLEQFF
CDR3nt: TGTGCCAGCAGCTTAGGGCTAGCGGGGGGCCTGGAGCAGTTCTTC
abundance: few
len: 15
j_gene: TRBJ2-1
v_gene: TRBV7-2
d_gene: TRBD2

CDR3aa: CASRPLAGGETQYF
CDR3nt: TGTGCCAGCAGGCCGCTAGCGGGGGGGGAGACCCAGTACTTC
abundance: -
len: 14
j_gene: TRBJ2-5
v_gene: TRBV6-2/TRBV6-3
d_gene: TRBD2

CDR3aa: CASRNPVNEQFF
CDR3nt: TGTGCCAGCAGGAACCCCGTCAATGAGCAGTTCTTC
abundance: -
len: 12
j_gene: TRBJ2-1
v_gene: TRBV6-1
d_gene: -

CDR3aa: CASRRGSHGYTF
CDR3nt: TGTGCCAGCAGGAGAGGGAGTCATGGCTACACCTTC
abundance: few
len: 12
j_gene: TRBJ1-2
v_gene: TRBV12-3/TRBV12-4
d_gene: -

CDR3aa: CASSPSAGDTQYF
CDR3nt: TGTGCCAGCAGCCCAAGTGCGGGAGATACGCAGTATTTT
abundance: -
len: 13
j_gene: TRBJ2-3
v_gene: TRBV3-1
d_gene: -